One sample yielded the 17 T cell receptor beta chains listed below, sequenced in a study of CD8+CD57+ T cells in acquired aplastic anemia. It was patients with CD8+CD57+ cell expansion by flow cytometry who were chosen for sequencing. The study profiled TCR beta VDJ and CDR3 using genomic DNA as template. MiXCR, run by TCRdb on the reads, gives a single entry per CDR3 protein. The data contain hundreds of thousands of distinct CDR3 sequences, under 40% of them singletons. Sequencing was done on a sample of sorted CD4+, CD8+, or CD8+CD57+ T cells (not recorded which) from PBMCs. These receptors originate from a human donor with aplastic anemia.

Turning to this clonotype: Possible read error: a much larger clone is one base away. This rearrangement joins TRBV7-9 to TRBJ1-2; the match to TRBD1 covers 8 bases. J was trimmed by 6 bases and V by 10 bases; bases with no gene match: 10. Germline V lookup: CDR1 SEHNR, CDR2 FQNEAQ (reference sequence). The CDR3 runs to 13 residues. CDR3: CAMSRDRNHGYTF. The CDR3 coding sequence is TGTGCCATGTCCAGGGACAGGAACCATGGCTACACCTTC.

This clonotype occurred many times. As DNA, the CDR3 is TGTGCCAGCAGTTACTCGTTCGACTATGGCTACACCTTC. Protein sequence: CASSYSFDYGYTF. This rearrangement joins TRBV6-5 to TRBJ1-2; no clear D. CDR1 is MNHEY, CDR2 SVGAGI, per germline. The CDR3 sequence is 13 residues long. V was pared by 0 bases and J by 3 bases, with 5 bases between.

The chain is built from TRBV5-1 and TRBJ1-4; D unresolved. CDR1 and CDR2 (germline): SGHRS, YFSETQ. With 2 bases removed from V and 3 bases from J, the gap between germline ends came to 11 bases. This CDR3 spans 15 amino acids. The CDR3 here is CASSFGDGANEKLFF. DNA of the CDR3: TGCGCCAGCAGCTTCGGTGACGGCGCTAATGAAAAACTGTTTTTT.

The chain employs TRBV27 and TRBJ1-1; weak D call: TRBD1 (6 bases). From germline, CDR1 is MNHEY and CDR2 SMNVEV (reference sequence). The V gene lost 4 bases and the J gene lost 0 bases, with 9 bases spanning the gap. The CDR3 consists of 14 residues. The CDR3 DNA follows: TGTGCCAGCAGTTGGAGGGGGATGAACACTGAAGCTTTCTTT. It is translated as CASSWRGMNTEAFF.

This clonotype occurred once. The V gene is TRBV19, the J gene TRBJ1-5; 7 bases are a match to TRBD1. This CDR3 has 14 residues. CDR1 and CDR2 from the germline V gene are LNHDA and SQIVND (reference sequence). Losses at the gene ends were 4 bases for V and 6 bases for J; bases not matched to a gene: 6. The CDR3 is CASSNDRATQPQHF. For the CDR3, the DNA is TGTGCCAGTAGTAATGACAGGGCCACTCAGCCCCAGCATTTT.

The DNA of the CDR3 is TGCAGTGCTACAATTACAGGGGAAGGGGCTTTCTTT. Protein sequence: CSATITGEGAFF. The chain recombines TRBV20-1 with TRBJ1-1; 7 bases are shared with TRBD1. With 4 bases clipped from V and 11 bases from J, the junction kept 10 bases outside the gene matches. The germline gives CDR1 DFQATT, CDR2 SNEGSKA (reference sequence). The CDR3 has 12 amino acids.

This clonotype was recorded many times. This chain joins TRBV29-1 and TRBJ1-3, with TRBD1 identical over 8 bases. V shed 7 bases, J shed 4 bases, and the junction held 9 bases outside the gene matches. Germline V gives CDR1 SQVTM, CDR2 ANQGSEA. This CDR3 has 14 amino acids. CDR3 loop: CSAGQGQPGNTIYF. The DNA of the CDR3 is TGCAGCGCCGGACAGGGCCAGCCAGGAAACACCATATATTTT. Filled out from reference TRBV29-1 and TRBJ1-3, the complete variable domain reads SAVISQKPSRDICQRGTSLTIQCQVDSQVTMMFWYRQQPGQSLTLIATANQGSEATYESGFVIDKFPISRPNLTFSTLTVSNMSPEDSSIYLCSAGQGQPGNTIYFGEGSWLTVV.

The V call is TRBV5-6, the J call TRBJ2-1; D possibly corresponds to TRBD2 (5 bases). Trimming took off 6 bases at V and 12 bases at J, with 28 bases between the two ends. This CDR3 has 16 amino acids. Germline V lookup: CDR1 SGHDT, CDR2 YYEEEE. CDR3 residues: CASNNPHTSGVDGQFF. In nucleotides, the CDR3 is TGTGCCAGCAACAACCCGCATACTAGTGGTGTAGACGGGCAGTTCTTC.

This clonotype was counted a single time. A much larger clone differs from this one at a single base, so this may be a read error. V gene TRBV9 combines with J gene TRBJ2-5; TRBD1 agrees at 10 bases. Germline V gives CDR1 SGDLS, CDR2 YYNGEE. The CDR3 loop spans 14 amino acids. The CDR3 loop reads CASSETGGEETRYF. In nucleotides, the CDR3 is TGTGCCAGCAGCGAGACAGGGGGCGAAGAGACCCGGTACTTC.

This clonotype was detected many times. The chain employs TRBV19 and TRBJ1-2, with D hard to call. The CDR3 sequence is 14 residues long. Germline loops: CDR1 LNHDA, CDR2 SQIVND (reference sequence). The ends were cut back, 5 bases at V and 5 bases at J, with 15 bases in the middle. The CDR3 protein is CASSAEDGFYGYTF. CDR3 sequence (DNA): TGTGCCAGTAGTGCGGAGGACGGTTTTTATGGCTACACCTTC.

The V gene is TRBV6-1, the J gene TRBJ2-7; D is possibly TRBD2 (7 bases). Germline lookup yields CDR1 MNHNS and CDR2 SASEGT. This CDR3 spans 17 amino acids. The V end lost 9 bases, the J end lost 5 bases, and 29 bases lay between the germline ends. The CDR3 region is CASTSLGGAKATDEQYF. The CDR3, as DNA: TGTGCCAGTACCTCCCTGGGGGGGGCCAAGGCTACCGACGAGCAGTACTTC.

This clonotype was seen many times. The chain has TRBV10-3 and TRBJ1-1; D unresolved. The V and J ends lost 0 bases and 2 bases respectively, with 7 bases between them. The CDR3 consists of 14 residues. Germline assignment: CDR1 ENHRY and CDR2 SYGVKD. The CDR3 reads CAISESAANTEAFF. For the CDR3, the DNA is TGTGCCATCAGTGAGTCGGCGGCTAACACTGAAGCTTTCTTT.

There are many counts of this clonotype. The rearrangement uses TRBV20-1 and TRBJ1-2; no definite D call. The length of the CDR3 is 12 residues. Germline V CDR1 and CDR2: DFQATT, SNEGSKA (reference sequence). V lost 0 bases to trimming and J lost 7 bases, with 9 bases between them. The CDR3 sequence is CSAREPPLGYTF. In DNA form, the CDR3 reads TGCAGTGCTAGAGAGCCCCCCCTTGGCTACACCTTC.

The sample holds one count of this clonotype. A read error is possible here, since a much larger clone lies one base away. A read error is likely, as this CDR3 ends without the conserved phenylalanine or tryptophan. This chain links TRBV20-1 with TRBJ1-6, with D tentatively TRBD1 (5 bases). The CDR3 is made up of 15 amino acids. Between the trimmed V and J ends, which lost 0 bases and 4 bases, there was a span of 10 bases. The germline V gene encodes CDR1 DFQATT and CDR2 SNEGSKA (reference sequence). For the CDR3, the DNA is TGCAGTGCTAGAGATGGTCCAGGGTATAATTCACCCCTCCACTCT. This gives the protein CSARDGPGYNSPLHS.

Of note for this clonotype: A much more abundant neighbour one base away suggests this may be a read error. The genes are TRBV5-1 and TRBJ2-7, with D possibly matching TRBD1 (6 bases). The CDR3 is 15 amino acids. The V end lost 7 bases, the J end lost 2 bases, and 19 bases lay between the germline ends. Per germline, CDR1 SGHRS and CDR2 YFSETQ. The CDR3 region is CASGTRTDVTYEQYF. CDR3 DNA sequence: TGCGCCAGCGGCACGAGGACAGACGTTACCTACGAGCAGTACTTC.

The CDR3 sequence is CSIQIPNTEAFF. CDR3 nucleotide sequence: TGCAGCATACAGATCCCGAACACTGAAGCTTTCTTT. The chain uses TRBV20-1 and TRBJ1-1, with D unresolved. Germline CDR1 reads DFQATT; CDR2 reads SNEGSKA (reference sequence). This CDR3 region has 12 residues.

This clonotype was recorded at least ten times. CDR3 DNA sequence: TGTGCCACCAGTGATACTGCTAGCGGGAGTTTTGAGCAGTTCTTC. This codes for CATSDTASGSFEQFF. The chain couples TRBV24-1 to TRBJ2-1; 10 nucleotides line up with TRBD2. V was pared by 3 bases and J by 9 bases, with 7 bases of the junction left unmatched. The CDR3 totals 15 residues. Germline V gives CDR1 KGHDR, CDR2 SFDVKD.